This TCR beta chain was identified in a study of T cells in Graves' hyperthyroidism and ophthalmopathy. At the level of the study: Sampling of peripheral blood happened at initial diagnosis, prior to any treatment. General study results and limits: Most thyroid-expanded clonotypes above 0.001 were also found in blood.

This clonotype was detected ten times or more. The antigen is not known. CDR1 is MGHRA and CDR2 is YSYEKL in the germline V gene. CDR3 length equals 15 residues. Losses at the gene ends were 4 bases for V and 6 bases for J; bases not matched to a gene: 12. Researchers amplified the TCR beta CDR3 regions from RNA transcripts. HTBI primers were employed in a first-round RT-PCR of the TCR CDR3. TCRdb itself ran the multiplex PCR reads through MiXCR, one entry per CDR3 protein. Counted here are approximately 510,000 distinct CDR3 sequences, around 20% occurring once; the ten biggest clones make up about 30%.

Material for sequencing was blood. The clonotype originates from a man younger than 35 with Graves' hyperthyroidism. The V and J genes are TRBV4-1 and TRBJ2-7; 7 nucleotides match TRBD2. CDR3 sequence reads: CASSPSGVGGGEQYF. The CDR3 nucleotides read TGCGCCAGCAGCCCCTCGGGGGTAGGCGGGGGCGAGCAGTACTTC.